Below are 3 T cell receptor beta chains sequenced from a single sample in a study of monozygotic twins with inflammatory bowel disease (dated by TCRdb to about 2019). To prepare the library, 5' RACE was applied. These reads were obtained on an Illumina HiSeq 2500. TCRdb reprocessed the reads and lists each CDR3 protein sequence as a single entry, with no DNA. The table for this sample lists about 420,000 distinct CDR3 sequences. Around 2.4% of the sample lies in the top ten. The sequenced material came from blood. These receptors were obtained from a human donor with ulcerative colitis or Crohn's disease, or a healthy co-twin of an affected twin (not recorded which).

The rearrangement links TRBV4-1 to TRBJ2-1; absent DNA, TCRdb's TRBD1 call cannot be checked. CDR1 and CDR2 from the germline V gene are MGHRA and YSYEKL. This CDR3 has 16 amino acids. The chain's CDR3 is CASSLRFGTGVDEQFF.

The rearrangement uses TRBV25-1 and TRBJ2-3; TCRdb selects TRBD1, and the lack of DNA leaves this call unchecked. There are 16 residues in the CDR3. From germline, CDR1 is MGHDK and CDR2 SYGVNS. The CDR3 here is CASSDPRSRGSDTQYF.

The rearrangement links TRBV5-1 to TRBJ2-1; TCRdb names TRBD2, which stays unverified in the absence of DNA. Germline assignment: CDR1 SGHRS and CDR2 YFSETQ. The CDR3 consists of 18 residues. The CDR3: CASRAGLAGTSSYNEQFF.